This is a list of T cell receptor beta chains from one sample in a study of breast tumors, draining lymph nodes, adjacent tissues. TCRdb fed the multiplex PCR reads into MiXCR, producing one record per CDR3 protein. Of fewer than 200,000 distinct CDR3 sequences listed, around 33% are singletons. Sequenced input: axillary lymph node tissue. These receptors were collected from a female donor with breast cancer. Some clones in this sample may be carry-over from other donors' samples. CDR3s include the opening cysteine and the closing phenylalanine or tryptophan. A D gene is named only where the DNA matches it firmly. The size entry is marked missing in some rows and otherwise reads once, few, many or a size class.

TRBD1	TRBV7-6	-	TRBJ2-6	TGTGCCAGCAACGCCGGGACAGGAGGTTCTGGGGCCAACGTCCTGACTTTC	CASNAGTGGSGANVLTF
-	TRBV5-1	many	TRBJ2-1	TGCGCCAGCAGCTTGGCGGGGGCGAGCTCCTACAATGAGCAGTTCTTC	CASSLAGASSYNEQFF
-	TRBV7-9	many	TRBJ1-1	TGTGCCAGCAGTAGGGGGAGGGAAGCTTTCTTT	CASSRGREAFF
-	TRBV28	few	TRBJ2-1	TGTGCCAGCAGTTCCTACAGCCTGTCCGAGCAGTTCTTC	CASSSYSLSEQFF
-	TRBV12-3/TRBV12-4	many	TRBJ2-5	TGTGCCAGCAGTTTAGTGTCAGAGACCCAGTACTTC	CASSLVSETQYF
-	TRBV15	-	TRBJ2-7	TGTGCCACCAGCAGAGAGAATGCCCCTAGCTACGAGCAGTACTTC	CATSRENAPSYEQYF
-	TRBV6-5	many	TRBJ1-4	TGTGCCAGCAGTTACTCGACCCGGACGGGAGAAAAACTGTTTTTT	CASSYSTRTGEKLFF
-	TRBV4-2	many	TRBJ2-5	TGTGCCAGCAGCCAAGAGGTGATAGGGGGGGCTTTACAAGAGACCCAGTACTTC	CASSQEVIGGALQETQYF
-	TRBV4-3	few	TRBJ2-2	TGCGCCAGCAGCCACTTCTCGAACACCGGGGAGCTGTTTTTT	CASSHFSNTGELFF
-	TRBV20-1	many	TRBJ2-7	TGCAGTGCTAGAGAGGGGGACTACGAGCAGTACTTC	CSAREGDYEQYF
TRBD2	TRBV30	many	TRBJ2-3	TGTGCCTGGAAACACGGGAGGGGAGATACGCAGTATTTT	CAWKHGRGDTQYF
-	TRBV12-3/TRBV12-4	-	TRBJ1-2	TGTGCCAGCACGTCGAAGAGGGTGGCGGGCTGCACCTTC	CASTSKRVAGCTF
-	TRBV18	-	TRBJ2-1	TGTGCCAGCTCACCAATAGGAGGGACTTTAACCTACAATGAGCAGTTCTTC	CASSPIGGTLTYNEQFF
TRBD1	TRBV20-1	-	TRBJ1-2	TGCAGTGCAAACAGGGGTGCTGGAAACACCTTC	CSANRGAGNTF
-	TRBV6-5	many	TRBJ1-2	TGTGCCAGCAGTCACTCTCGGTCAGCTAACTATGGCTACACCTTC	CASSHSRSANYGYTF
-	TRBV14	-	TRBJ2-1	TGTGCCAGCAGCCTCGGGACAAACGGGCTAGATACGCAGTTCTTC	CASSLGTNGLDTQFF
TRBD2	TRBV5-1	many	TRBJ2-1	TGCGCCAGCAGCTTGGTGTTCGGGGGGGCCTCAAAAGGGCAGTTCTTC	CASSLVFGGASKGQFF
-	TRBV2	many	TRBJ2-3	TGTGCCGCTCGGGACTCCCGGGGCACAGATACGCAGTATTTT	CAARDSRGTDTQYF
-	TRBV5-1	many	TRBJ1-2	TGCGCCAGCAGCTTGGCCTTGCGGGCGGCAGGGAGGTATGGCTACACCTTC	CASSLALRAAGRYGYTF
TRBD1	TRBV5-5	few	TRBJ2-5	TGTGCCAGCAGCCCCGCATCGGCAGGGGGCGCCGAGACCCAGTACTTC	CASSPASAGGAETQYF
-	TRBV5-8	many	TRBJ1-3	TGTGCCAGCAGCTGGGGGCTCAGGGATGGAAACACCATATATTTT	CASSWGLRDGNTIYF
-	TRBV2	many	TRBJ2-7	TGTGCCAGCAACGGTGCAGGAGACTACGAGCAGTACTTC	CASNGAGDYEQYF
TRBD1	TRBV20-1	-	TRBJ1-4	TGCAGTGCTAGGACAGGGGGCCGTGAAAAACTGTTTTTT	CSARTGGREKLFF
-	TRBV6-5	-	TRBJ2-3	TGTGCCAGTTCTCACCGGGACACTAGCACAGATACGCAGTATTTT	CASSHRDTSTDTQYF
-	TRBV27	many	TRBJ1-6	TGTGCCAGCAGTCCCTCGACAGCTATCTCCTATAATTCACCCCTCCACTTT	CASSPSTAISYNSPLHF
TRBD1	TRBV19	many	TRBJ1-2	TGTGCCAGTACCCTCGGGACAGGGCGGGATGGCTACACCTTC	CASTLGTGRDGYTF
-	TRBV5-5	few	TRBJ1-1	TGTGCCAGCAGCCCGGCCGTGGGCACTGAAGCTTTCTTT	CASSPAVGTEAFF
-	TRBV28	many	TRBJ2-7	TGTGCCAGCAGTTTATGGGGGTCATCCTCTTACGAGCAGTACTTC	CASSLWGSSSYEQYF
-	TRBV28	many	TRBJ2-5	TGTGCCAGCAGTTTCGGGGGAGAGACCCAGTACTTC	CASSFGGETQYF
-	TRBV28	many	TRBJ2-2	TGTGCCAGCAGTTTTGGGAGCACCGGGGAGCTGTTTTTT	CASSFGSTGELFF
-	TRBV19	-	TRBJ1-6	TGTGCCAGTAGTGCCTCGATCGGACAAGTAAGGGCCGATAATTCACCCCTCCACTTT	CASSASIGQVRADNSPLHF
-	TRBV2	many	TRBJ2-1	TGTGCCAGCAGACCAGAAGTCAATGAGCAGTTCTTC	CASRPEVNEQFF
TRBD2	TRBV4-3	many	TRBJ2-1	TGCGCCAGCAGCCAAGGGACTAGCGGGAAGGCTTACAATGAGCAGTTCTTC	CASSQGTSGKAYNEQFF
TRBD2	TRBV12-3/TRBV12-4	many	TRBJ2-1	TGTGCCAGCAGTTTAGCGGGAGGGCCCTCCTACAATGAGCAGTTCTTC	CASSLAGGPSYNEQFF
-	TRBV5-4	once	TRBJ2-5	TGTGTCAGCACCCTGGGTGGGCGGCAAGAGACCCAGTACTTC	CVSTLGGRQETQYF
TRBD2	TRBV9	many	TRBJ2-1	TGTGCCAGCAGCGTAGACGTGGGGGGTAGCGGGAGATCCCTGCAGTTCTTC	CASSVDVGGSGRSLQFF
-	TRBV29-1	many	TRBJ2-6	TGCAGCGTTGAAGGGCTGGACAGTAGCTCTGGGGCCAACGTCCTGACTTTC	CSVEGLDSSSGANVLTF
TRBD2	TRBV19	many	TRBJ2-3	TGTGCCACCGATCGCGGGGGTGGCACAGATACGCAGTATTTT	CATDRGGGTDTQYF
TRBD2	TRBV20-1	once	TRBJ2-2	TGCAGTGCTAGCCTAGCGGGGGGCCGGGAGCTGTTTTTT	CSASLAGGRELFF
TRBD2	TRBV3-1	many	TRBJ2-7	TGTGCCAGCAGCCAACTCTCCGGGGGGGCCGGCGAGCAGTACTTC	CASSQLSGGAGEQYF
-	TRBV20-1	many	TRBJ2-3	TGCAGTGCTAGAGATTTCGCCGGACGGGAGGATACGCAGTATTTT	CSARDFAGREDTQYF
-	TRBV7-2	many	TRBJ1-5	TGTGCCAGCAGCGCCCGGGAGGGCAGCAATCAGCCCCAGCATTTT	CASSAREGSNQPQHF